The 22 T cell receptor beta chains given below trace back to one sample, sequenced in a study of cytomegalovirus exposure and HLA in healthy donors. Generated by immunoSEQ multiplex PCR, the TCRdb table keeps only in-frame clones and is missing some. The sample yields 300,000 to 400,000 clones, over 75% seen once. Sequencing input: PBMCs. The receptors shown here come from a man aged 25 to 40 in good health and CMV-seronegative.

A word on this clone: A read error may account for a junction end that differs from germline. V is TRBV11-2 and J is TRBJ1-2, with D maybe TRBD1 (6 bases). The CDR3 contains 13 residues. Germline V gives CDR1 SGHAT, CDR2 FQNNGV. DNA of the CDR3: TGTGCCAGCAGGCAAGGTACGGACAGAGACCTATACTTC. Protein product: CASRQGTDRDLYF. Full variable domain (remainder filled in from reference TRBV11-2 and TRBJ1-2): EAGVAQSPRYKIIEKRQSVAFWCNPISGHATLYWYQQILGQGPKLLIQFQNNGVVDDSQLPKDRFSAERLKGVDSTLKIQPAKLEDSAVYLCASRQGTDRDLYFGSGTRLTVV.

This chain uses TRBV7-2 with TRBJ2-3; 8 bases are a match to TRBD1. CDR1 is SGHTA and CDR2 is FQGNSA in the germline V gene. The CDR3 has 15 residues. The junction had 13 bases not matched to a gene; V was cut back by 6 bases and J by 8 bases. Here the CDR3 DNA reads TGTGCCAGCAGTCGGATCGGGACAGGAGACCCTACGCAGTATTTT. Translated, it gives CASSRIGTGDPTQYF.

The V and J genes are TRBV6-5 and TRBJ2-5; 7 nucleotides agree with TRBD2. The CDR3 runs to 14 residues. J gave up 4 bases and V 5 bases, and 7 bases lay outside the gene matches. CDR1 is MNHEY, CDR2 SVGAGI, per germline. CDR3 amino acids: CASSTGERGETQYF. Here the CDR3 DNA reads TGTGCCAGCAGTACGGGGGAGCGGGGAGAGACCCAGTACTTC.

The chain recombines TRBV19 with TRBJ2-2; no firm D call. The CDR3 is 13 amino acids. V shed 8 bases and J shed 3 bases, with 10 bases lying between them. Germline CDR1 LNHDA, CDR2 SQIVND (reference sequence). In nucleotides, the CDR3 is TGTGCCAGTTTTCATGCGGACACCGGGGAGCTGTTTTTT. Protein: CASFHADTGELFF.

The genes are TRBV7-2 and TRBJ1-1; possible D gene TRBD1, 6 bases. CDR1 is SGHTA and CDR2 is FQGNSA in the germline V gene. V lost 5 bases to trimming and J lost 3 bases, with 13 bases between them. The CDR3 has 14 residues. The CDR3 loop is CASSTQGSYTEAFF. CDR3 in DNA: TGTGCCAGCAGCACCCAGGGGTCGTACACTGAAGCTTTCTTT. Filled out from reference TRBV7-2 and TRBJ1-1, the complete variable domain reads GAGVSQSPSNKVTEKGKDVELRCDPISGHTALYWYRQSLGQGLEFLIYFQGNSAPDKSGLPSDRFSAERTGGSVSTLTIQRTQQEDSAVYLCASSTQGSYTEAFFGQGTRLTVV.

The chain has TRBV19 and TRBJ1-1; D ambiguous. Germline CDR1 LNHDA, CDR2 SQIVND (reference sequence). V dropped 8 bases and J dropped 7 bases, with 14 bases sitting between them. CDR3 size: 12 residues. The CDR3 protein is CASSINKNEAFF. The CDR3 nucleotides read TGTGCCAGTTCGATTAACAAGAATGAAGCTTTCTTT.

The genes are TRBV6-1 and TRBJ2-1, with D unresolved. From germline, CDR1 is MNHNS and CDR2 SASEGT. Trimming stripped 1 base from V and 3 bases from J, with 13 bases between. This CDR3 is 16 amino acids long. The CDR3 protein is CASSEVGGPLYNEQFF. In nucleotides, the CDR3 is TGTGCCAGCAGTGAAGTGGGTGGGCCTCTCTACAATGAGCAGTTCTTC.

V and J are TRBV19 and TRBJ2-6, with TRBD1 identical over 8 bases. Germline CDR1 LNHDA, CDR2 SQIVND (reference sequence). The ends lost 10 bases at V and 0 bases at J; junction bases unmatched: 8. CDR3 length equals 16 residues. CDR3 loop: CAISPTGGSGANVLTF. The CDR3 DNA reads TGTGCCATAAGCCCTACAGGGGGCTCTGGGGCCAACGTCCTGACTTTC.

The V gene is TRBV6-1, the J gene TRBJ2-7, with TRBD2 matching over 8 bases. With 3 bases clipped from V and 3 bases from J, the junction kept 13 bases outside the gene matches. The CDR3 length is 17 residues. Germline CDR1 and CDR2: MNHNS and SASEGT. The CDR3 coding sequence is TGTGCCAGCAGTGATCCCACCCTCGGGGGGGTGAACTACGAGCAGTACTTC. Its translation: CASSDPTLGGVNYEQYF.

This clone has just one count. V is TRBV7-9 and J is TRBJ2-5, with a possible D match to TRBD2 (6 bases). CDR3 length: 13 amino acids. CDR1 is SEHNR and CDR2 is FQNEAQ in the germline V gene (reference sequence). The V end lost 1 base, the J end lost 3 bases, and 6 bases lay between the germline ends. This chain's CDR3 is CASSLGGEETQYF. The CDR3 region has the DNA TGTGCCAGCAGCTTAGGCGGGGAAGAGACCCAGTACTTC. The variable domain in full, completed from reference TRBV7-9 and TRBJ2-5, reads DTGVSQNPRHKITKRGQNVTFRCDPISEHNRLYWYRQTLGQGPEFLTYFQNEAQLEKSRLLSDRFSAERPKGSFSTLEIQRTEQGDSAMYLCASSLGGEETQYFGPGTRLLVL.

The count of this clone is one. The chain is built from TRBV5-1 and TRBJ1-1, with 9 bases lining up with TRBD1. The CDR3 is 13 amino acids. Per the germline V gene, CDR1 is SGHRS and CDR2 is YFSETQ. With 7 bases clipped from V and 6 bases from J, the junction kept 7 bases outside the gene matches. The CDR3 nucleotides are TGCGCCAGCCGGGGACAGGGACTGCCTGAAGCTTTCTTT. It specifies CASRGQGLPEAFF.

The V gene is TRBV5-4, the J gene TRBJ1-1; the match to TRBD1 covers 8 bases. The CDR3 length is 15 residues. Unmatched junction bases numbered 18, after V lost 6 bases and J lost 11 bases. The V gene's germline CDR1 is SGHNT and CDR2 YYREEE (reference sequence). CDR3 DNA: TGTGCCAGCACCCGAGAGCCGGGACAGGTGGTCGGTGCTTTCTTT. As protein: CASTREPGQVVGAFF.

CDR3 residues: CASSYSSGQETQYF. The CDR3 DNA sequence: TGTGCCAGCAGTTACTCTTCGGGACAAGAGACCCAGTACTTC. V and J are TRBV6-5 and TRBJ2-5; possible D gene TRBD2, 5 bases. The germline V gene encodes CDR1 MNHEY and CDR2 SVGAGI. The CDR3 contains 14 residues. V lost 0 bases and J lost 2, with 7 bases in between.

This chain links TRBV11-2 with TRBJ1-2; 11 bases agree with TRBD1. The germline V gene has CDR1 SGHAT and CDR2 FQNNGV. V lost 5 bases, J lost 5 bases, and 19 bases stayed unmatched. CDR3 length equals 19 residues. The CDR3 bases are TGTGCCAGCAGCACCCGTACCGAGGGATACCGGGACAGGGGGTATGGCTACACCTTC. Its translation: CASSTRTEGYRDRGYGYTF.

This clone is a singleton in its sample. V and J are TRBV18 and TRBJ2-6; D is perhaps TRBD2 (5 bases). Trimming removed 5 bases from V and 4 bases from J, with 12 bases in between. Germline CDR1 is KGHSH and CDR2 is LQKENI. The CDR3 contains 15 residues. The CDR3 DNA sequence: TGTGCCAGCTCAGGACTGGGTACCGGGGCCAACGTCCTGACTTTC. This sequence encodes CASSGLGTGANVLTF.

V and J are TRBV7-9 and TRBJ1-1; D is perhaps TRBD1 (5 bases). This CDR3 spans 16 amino acids. Per the germline V gene, CDR1 is SEHNR and CDR2 is FQNEAQ (reference sequence). With 2 bases removed from V and 1 base from J, the gap between germline ends came to 14 bases. The CDR3 is CASSLLGTDTNTEAFF. The CDR3 DNA reads as TGTGCCAGCAGCTTATTGGGGACTGACACGAACACTGAAGCTTTCTTT.

The gene calls are TRBV2 and TRBJ2-3, with D tentatively TRBD2 (5 bases). Germline V gene data show CDR1 as SNHLY and CDR2 as FYNNEI. V lost 6 bases and J 6 bases, leaving 13 bases between the germline ends. The CDR3 is 13 amino acids. This CDR3 is CASSGREGDTQYF. CDR3 in DNA: TGTGCCAGCAGCGGACGGGAAGGGGATACGCAGTATTTT.

This sequence joins TRBV10-3 and TRBJ1-5; D possibly corresponds to TRBD1 (5 bases). Trimming took off 11 bases at V and 3 bases at J, with 14 bases between the two ends. Germline V gene data show CDR1 as ENHRY and CDR2 as SYGVKD. This CDR3 spans 13 amino acids. CDR3 sequence: CAAGRQTNQPQHF. Written as DNA, the CDR3 is TGTGCCGCGGGGAGACAGACCAATCAGCCCCAGCATTTT.

Concerning this clone itself: Other DNA sequences within the sample encode an identical CDR3. The genes are TRBV13 and TRBJ2-7; no clear D gene. The CDR3 length is 14 residues. V shed 0 bases and J shed 0 bases, with 6 bases lying between them. Germline V gene sequence: CDR1 PRHDT, CDR2 FYEKMQ (reference sequence). The CDR3 sequence: CASSLGPVSYEQYF. CDR3 nucleotide sequence: TGTGCCAGCAGCTTAGGGCCAGTCTCCTACGAGCAGTACTTC.

This sequence joins TRBV7-9 and TRBJ2-7; 8 bases align to TRBD2. J was trimmed by 3 bases and V by 4 bases; bases with no gene match: 14. Germline V gene data show CDR1 as SEHNR and CDR2 as FQNEAQ (reference sequence). The CDR3 extends over 17 amino acids. The CDR3 protein is CASSSSLWRGDLYEQYF. The DNA of the CDR3 is TGTGCCAGCAGCTCCAGCTTATGGCGGGGGGACCTCTACGAGCAGTACTTC.

DNA of the CDR3: TGCAGTGCTAGCCTTGTAGAGACCCAGTACTTC. This codes for CSASLVETQYF. The V call is TRBV20-1, the J call TRBJ2-5, with D unresolved. The ends were cut back, 3 bases at V and 4 bases at J, with 6 bases in the middle. CDR3 length equals 11 residues. Per germline, CDR1 DFQATT and CDR2 SNEGSKA (reference sequence).

This clone appeared a few times. This chain uses TRBV19 with TRBJ1-1; D unclear. The CDR3 is 13 amino acids. V lost 5 bases and J lost 0, with 7 bases in between. Germline CDR1 is LNHDA and CDR2 is SQIVND (reference sequence). The CDR3 loop is CASSSLLNTEAFF. The CDR3 DNA is TGTGCCAGTAGTTCATTGTTGAACACTGAAGCTTTCTTT. The full variable domain, its missing parts supplied by reference TRBV19 and TRBJ1-1, is DGGITQSPKYLFRKEGQNVTLSCEQNLNHDAMYWYRQDPGQGLRLIYYSQIVNDFQKGDIAEGYSVSREKKESFPLTVTSAQKNPTAFYLCASSSLLNTEAFFGQGTRLTVV.